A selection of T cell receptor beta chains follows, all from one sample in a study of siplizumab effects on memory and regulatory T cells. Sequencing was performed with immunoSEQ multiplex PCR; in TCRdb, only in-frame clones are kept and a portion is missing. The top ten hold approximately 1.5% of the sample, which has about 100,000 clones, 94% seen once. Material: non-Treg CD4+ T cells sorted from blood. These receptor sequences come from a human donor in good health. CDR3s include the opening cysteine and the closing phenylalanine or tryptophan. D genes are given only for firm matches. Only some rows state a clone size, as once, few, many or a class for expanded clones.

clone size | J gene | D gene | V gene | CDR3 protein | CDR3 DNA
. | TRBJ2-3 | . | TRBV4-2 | CASSPSDNTDTQYF | TGTGCCAGCAGCCCCTCGGACAACACAGATACGCAGTATTTT
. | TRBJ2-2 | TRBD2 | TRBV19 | CASSSSGSVPGELFF | TGTGCCAGTAGTAGTAGCGGGAGTGTTCCCGGGGAGCTGTTTTTT
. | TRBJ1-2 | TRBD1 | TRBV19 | CASSKGQGDYGYTF | TGTGCCAGTAGTAAGGGACAGGGGGACTATGGCTACACCTTC
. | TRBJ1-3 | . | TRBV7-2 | CASSLGPPGSGNTIYF | TGTGCCAGCAGCTTAGGACCTCCGGGCTCTGGAAACACCATATATTTT
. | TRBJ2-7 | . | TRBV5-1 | CASSLVGTDSYEQYF | TGCGCCAGCAGCTTGGTCGGGACGGACTCCTACGAGCAGTACTTC
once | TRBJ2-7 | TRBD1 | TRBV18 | CASSPAVGQVSFEQYF | TGTGCCAGCTCACCCGCCGTGGGACAGGTTTCGTTCGAGCAGTACTTC
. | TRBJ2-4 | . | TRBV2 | CASSPPSSLPKNIQYF | TGTGCCAGCAGTCCACCCTCGTCACTGCCCAAAAACATTCAGTACTTC
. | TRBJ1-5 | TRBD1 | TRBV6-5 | CASSAPTGVQPQHF | TGTGCCAGCAGTGCCCCTACAGGGGTTCAGCCCCAGCATTTT
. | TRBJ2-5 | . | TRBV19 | CASSSGQIQETQYF | TGTGCCAGTAGCTCCGGACAGATCCAAGAGACCCAGTACTTC
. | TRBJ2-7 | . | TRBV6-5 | CASKEQGSHEQYF | TGTGCCAGCAAAGAGCAAGGTTCCCACGAGCAGTACTTC
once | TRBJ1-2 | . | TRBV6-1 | CASSEDHGSYYGYTF | TGTGCCAGCAGTGAAGACCACGGTTCTTACTATGGCTACACCTTC
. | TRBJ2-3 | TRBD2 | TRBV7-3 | CASSLTGTSGSADTQYF | TGTGCCAGCAGCTTAACGGGGACTAGCGGGAGCGCAGATACGCAGTATTTT
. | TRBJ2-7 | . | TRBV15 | CATSRDPRNSYEQYF | TGTGCCACCAGCAGAGATCCCCGGAACTCCTACGAGCAGTACTTC
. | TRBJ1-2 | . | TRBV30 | CAWTSPGPGVVCTF | TGTGCCTGGACCAGTCCCGGCCCGGGGGTAGTTTGCACCTTC
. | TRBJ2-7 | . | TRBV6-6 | CASSYSVGTSYEQYF | TGTGCCAGCAGTTACTCTGTGGGAACCTCCTACGAGCAGTACTTC
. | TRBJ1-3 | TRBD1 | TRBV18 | CASSPRQGNGNTIYF | TGTGCCAGCTCACCCCGACAGGGCAATGGAAACACCATATATTTT
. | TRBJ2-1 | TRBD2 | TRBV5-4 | CASSLVASGNNEQFF | TGTGCCAGCAGCTTGGTTGCTAGCGGGAACAATGAGCAGTTCTTC
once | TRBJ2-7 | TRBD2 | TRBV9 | CASSPHTREGSEQYF | TGTGCCAGCAGCCCCCACACGCGGGAGGGATCCGAGCAGTACTTC
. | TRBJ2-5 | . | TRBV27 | CASSPTSGTQYF | TGTGCCAGCAGTCCTACCAGTGGGACCCAGTACTTC
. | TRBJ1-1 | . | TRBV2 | CASSESRNTEAFF | TGTGCCAGCAGTGAGAGCAGAAACACTGAAGCTTTCTTT
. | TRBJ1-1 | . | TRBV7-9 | CASSTRGNTEAFF | TGTGCCAGCAGCACCAGGGGGAACACTGAAGCTTTCTTT
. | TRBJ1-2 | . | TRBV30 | CAWKKTAKANYGYTF | TGTGCCTGGAAAAAGACAGCGAAAGCTAACTATGGCTACACCTTC
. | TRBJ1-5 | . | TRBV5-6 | CASSLGMGSNQPQHF | TGTGCCAGCAGCTTGGGGATGGGGAGCAATCAGCCCCAGCATTTT
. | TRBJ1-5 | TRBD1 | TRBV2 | CASSRTGDQPQHF | TGTGCCAGCAGCCGGACAGGGGACCAGCCCCAGCATTTT
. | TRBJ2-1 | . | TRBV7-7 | CASSPGVYNEQFF | TGTGCTAGCAGCCCGGGAGTTTACAATGAGCAGTTCTTC
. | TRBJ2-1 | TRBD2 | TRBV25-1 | CASREELAGYNEQFF | TGTGCCAGCAGAGAAGAACTAGCGGGGTACAATGAGCAGTTCTTC
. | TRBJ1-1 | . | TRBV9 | CASSNFGTLNTEAFF | TGTGCCAGTTCTAACTTCGGGACACTAAACACTGAAGCTTTCTTT
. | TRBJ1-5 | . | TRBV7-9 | CASSFSDPSNQPQHF | TGTGCCAGCAGCTTTTCGGATCCTAGCAATCAGCCCCAGCATTTT
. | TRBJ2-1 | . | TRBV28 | CASHTVSSYNEQFF | TGTGCCAGCCATACGGTAAGCTCCTACAATGAGCAGTTCTTC
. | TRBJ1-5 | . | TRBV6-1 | CASRSSLYSNQPQHF | TGTGCCAGCAGATCCAGCTTATATAGCAATCAGCCCCAGCATTTT
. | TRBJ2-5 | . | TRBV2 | CASSEYETQYF | TGTGCCAGCAGTGAATATGAGACCCAGTACTTC
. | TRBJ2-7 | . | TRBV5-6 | CASSAAYEQYF | TGTGCCAGCAGCGCTGCCTACGAGCAGTACTTC
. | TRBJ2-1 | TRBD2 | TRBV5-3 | CARSLLGLAGPYEQFF | TGTGCCAGAAGCTTGTTAGGACTAGCGGGACCATATGAGCAGTTCTTC
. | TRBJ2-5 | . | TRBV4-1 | CASSHISLQETQYF | TGCGCCAGCAGCCACATCAGTCTCCAAGAGACCCAGTACTTC
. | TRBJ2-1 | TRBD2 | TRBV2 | CASSLGGDFSLNEQFF | TGTGCCAGCAGTCTGGGGGGGGATTTTAGTCTCAATGAGCAGTTCTTC
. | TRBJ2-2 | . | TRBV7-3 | CASRRTGERNTGELFF | TGTGCCAGCAGGAGAACAGGAGAGCGGAACACCGGGGAGCTGTTTTTT
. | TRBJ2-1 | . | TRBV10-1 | CASSKDVAREQFF | TGCGCCAGCAGTAAGGACGTAGCCCGCGAGCAGTTCTTC
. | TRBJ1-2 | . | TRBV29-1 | CSVQAIYGYTF | TGCAGCGTTCAGGCGATCTATGGCTACACCTTC
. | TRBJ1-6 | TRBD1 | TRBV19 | CASSEDRGNSPLHF | TGTGCCAGTAGTGAGGACAGGGGAAATTCACCCCTCCACTTT
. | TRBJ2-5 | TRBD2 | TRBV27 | CASRSAGGLETQYF | TGTGCCAGCCGGTCAGCGGGAGGGTTGGAGACCCAGTACTTC
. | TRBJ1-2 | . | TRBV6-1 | CASSEDWANYGYTF | TGTGCCAGCAGTGAAGATTGGGCTAACTATGGCTACACCTTC
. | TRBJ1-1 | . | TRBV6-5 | CASSSPLRRGRTEAFF | TGTGCCAGCAGTTCCCCCCTGCGGAGGGGAAGAACTGAAGCTTTCTTT
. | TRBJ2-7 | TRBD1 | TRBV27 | CASRLRQGSSYEQYF | TGTGCCAGCAGATTACGACAGGGTAGCTCCTACGAGCAGTACTTC
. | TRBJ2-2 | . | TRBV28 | CASIEGTGELFF | TGTGCCAGCATTGAGGGAACCGGGGAGCTGTTTTTT
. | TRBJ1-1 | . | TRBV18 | CASSPPTKAEAFF | TGTGCCAGCTCACCACCTACGAAGGCTGAAGCTTTCTTT
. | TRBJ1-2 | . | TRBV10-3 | CAISDNTGYTF | TGTGCCATCAGTGATAACACGGGCTACACCTTC
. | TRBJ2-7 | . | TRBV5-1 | CASSPNTQVNYEQYF | TGCGCCAGCAGCCCTAACACACAGGTCAACTACGAGCAGTACTTC